This T cell receptor (beta chain) emerged from a study of blood T cell repertoires in COVID-19. Using immunoSEQ multiplex PCR, the repertoire was profiled, and TCRdb retains in-frame clones only, with some absent. Of over 110,000 clones in the sample, about 91% were seen once. The V gene end was trimmed by 6 bases and the J gene end by 8 bases; junction bases not matched to a gene: 11. Germline V gene sequence: CDR1 SGHRS, CDR2 YFSETQ. The CDR3 runs 15 residues. The V and J genes are TRBV5-1 and TRBJ2-1; TRBD2 aligns across 10 bases. The receptor comes from a human donor in a cohort sampled during active COVID-19. The source material was peripheral blood. The CDR3 DNA follows: TGCGCCAGCACCCCGGGACTAGCGACTTTTGATGAGCAGTTCTTC. Translation gives CASTPGLATFDEQFF.